This T cell receptor (beta chain) was identified during a study of graft-versus-host responses after intestinal transplantation. Study summary: Each transplant was multivisceral, liver-intestinal, or isolated intestinal. Recipients were all induced with anti-thymocyte globulin, then given tacrolimus and steroids for 2 to 4 years.

Study results and limitations: Individuals carrying graft-donor T cell macrochimerism showed high graft-versus-host to host-versus-graft clonal ratios in allografts. Some GvH clones appeared in ileal mucosa or blood before recipient bone marrow.

About this clone: The antigen remains undetermined.

TCRdb's copy holds only in-frame clones and misses some; the assay was immunoSEQ multiplex PCR. Of over 100,000 clones in the sample, roughly 84% were seen once. J lost 3 bases, V lost 7 bases, and 8 bases had no gene match. The length of the CDR3 is 17 residues. Germline CDR1 SNHLY, CDR2 FYNNEI. The clonotype originates from a human donor who received an intestinal transplant. This chain uses TRBV2 with TRBJ2-1; 14 bases map to TRBD2. The starting material was unstimulated CD4+ T cells sorted from spleen or lymph node cells, obtained before intestinal transplant. DNA of the CDR3: TGTGCCAGCACCGAGAGACTAGCGGGAGGGTTCTACAATGAGCAGTTCTTC. Translation: CASTERLAGGFYNEQFF.